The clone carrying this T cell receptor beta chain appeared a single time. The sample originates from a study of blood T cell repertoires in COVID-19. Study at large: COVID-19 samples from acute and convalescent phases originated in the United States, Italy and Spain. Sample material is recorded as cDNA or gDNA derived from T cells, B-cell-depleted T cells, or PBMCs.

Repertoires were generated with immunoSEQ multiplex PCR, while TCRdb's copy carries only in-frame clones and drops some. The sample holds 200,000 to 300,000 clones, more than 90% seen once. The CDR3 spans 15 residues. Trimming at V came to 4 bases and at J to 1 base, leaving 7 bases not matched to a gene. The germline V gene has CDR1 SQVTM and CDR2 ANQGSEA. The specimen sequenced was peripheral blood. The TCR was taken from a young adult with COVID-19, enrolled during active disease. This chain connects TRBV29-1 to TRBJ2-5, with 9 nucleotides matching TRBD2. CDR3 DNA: TGCAGCGTTGCCCTTAGCGGGAGCGGCCAAGAGACCCAGTACTTC. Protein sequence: CSVALSGSGQETQYF.